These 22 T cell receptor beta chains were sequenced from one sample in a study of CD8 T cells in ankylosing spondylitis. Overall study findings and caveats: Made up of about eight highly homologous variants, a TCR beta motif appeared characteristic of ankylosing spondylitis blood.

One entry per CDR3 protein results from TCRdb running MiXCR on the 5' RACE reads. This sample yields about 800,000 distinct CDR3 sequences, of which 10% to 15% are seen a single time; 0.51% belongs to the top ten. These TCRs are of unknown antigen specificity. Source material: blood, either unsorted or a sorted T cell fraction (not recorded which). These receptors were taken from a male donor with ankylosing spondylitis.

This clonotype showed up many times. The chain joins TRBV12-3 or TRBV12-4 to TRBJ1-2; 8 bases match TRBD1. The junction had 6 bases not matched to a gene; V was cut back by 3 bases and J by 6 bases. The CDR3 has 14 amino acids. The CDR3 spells CASSFNTGGNGYTF. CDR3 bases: TGTGCCAGCAGTTTTAATACAGGGGGAAATGGCTACACCTTC.

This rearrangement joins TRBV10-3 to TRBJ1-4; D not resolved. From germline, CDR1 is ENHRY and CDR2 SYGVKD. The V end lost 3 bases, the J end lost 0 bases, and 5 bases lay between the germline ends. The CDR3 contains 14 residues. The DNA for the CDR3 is TGTGCCATCAGTGAATCATCAACTAATGAAAAACTGTTTTTT. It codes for CAISESSTNEKLFF.

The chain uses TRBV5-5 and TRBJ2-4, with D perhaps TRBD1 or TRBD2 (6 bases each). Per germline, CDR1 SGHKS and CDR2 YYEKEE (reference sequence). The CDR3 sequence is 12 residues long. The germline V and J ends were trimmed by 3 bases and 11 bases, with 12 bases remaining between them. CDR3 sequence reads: CASSYPGDFQYF. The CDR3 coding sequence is TGTGCCAGCAGCTACCCAGGGGACTTTCAGTACTTC.

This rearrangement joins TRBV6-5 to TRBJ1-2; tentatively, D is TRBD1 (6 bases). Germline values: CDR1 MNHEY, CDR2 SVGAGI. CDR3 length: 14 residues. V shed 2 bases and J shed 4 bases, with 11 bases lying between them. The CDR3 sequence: CASSYIRGGYGYTF. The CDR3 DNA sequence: TGTGCCAGCAGTTACATCAGGGGCGGCTATGGCTACACCTTC.

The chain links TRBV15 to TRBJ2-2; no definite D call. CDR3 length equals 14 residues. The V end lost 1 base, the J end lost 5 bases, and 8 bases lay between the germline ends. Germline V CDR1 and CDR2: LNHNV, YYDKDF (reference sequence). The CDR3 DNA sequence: TGTGCCACCAGCAGAGGGACGGGTACCGGGGAGCTGTTTTTT. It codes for CATSRGTGTGELFF.

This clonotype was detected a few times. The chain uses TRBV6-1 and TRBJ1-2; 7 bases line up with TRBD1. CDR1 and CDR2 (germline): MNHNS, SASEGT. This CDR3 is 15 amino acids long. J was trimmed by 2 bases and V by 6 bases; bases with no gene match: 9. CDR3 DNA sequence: TGTGCCAGCAGGCCCGGGACAGCTTTAAACTATGGCTACACCTTC. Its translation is CASRPGTALNYGYTF.

The CDR3 DNA follows: TGTGCCAGCTCACCACCAGGGTCGGGCTCCTACGAGCAGTACTTC. It is translated as CASSPPGSGSYEQYF. The chain links TRBV18 to TRBJ2-7, with D hard to call. Trimming pared 0 bases from V and 0 bases from J, leaving 9 bases between. The CDR3 spans 15 residues. Germline V lookup: CDR1 KGHSH, CDR2 LQKENI.

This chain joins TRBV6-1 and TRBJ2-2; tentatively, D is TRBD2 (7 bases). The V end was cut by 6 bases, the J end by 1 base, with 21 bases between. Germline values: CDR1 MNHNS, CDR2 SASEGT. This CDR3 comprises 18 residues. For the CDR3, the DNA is TGTGCCAGCAGCGGCTGGGGGGGCGCGGCGGTGAACACCGGGGAGCTGTTTTTT. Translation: CASSGWGGAAVNTGELFF.

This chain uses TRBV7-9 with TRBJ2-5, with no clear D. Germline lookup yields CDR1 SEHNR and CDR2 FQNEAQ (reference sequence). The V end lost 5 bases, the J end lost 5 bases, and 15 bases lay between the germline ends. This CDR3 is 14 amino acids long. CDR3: CASSQAVIWETQYF. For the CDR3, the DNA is TGTGCCAGCAGCCAGGCCGTCATTTGGGAGACCCAGTACTTC. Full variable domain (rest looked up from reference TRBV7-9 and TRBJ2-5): DTGVSQNPRHKITKRGQNVTFRCDPISEHNRLYWYRQTLGQGPEFLTYFQNEAQLEKSRLLSDRFSAERPKGSFSTLEIQRTEQGDSAMYLCASSQAVIWETQYFGPGTRLLVL.

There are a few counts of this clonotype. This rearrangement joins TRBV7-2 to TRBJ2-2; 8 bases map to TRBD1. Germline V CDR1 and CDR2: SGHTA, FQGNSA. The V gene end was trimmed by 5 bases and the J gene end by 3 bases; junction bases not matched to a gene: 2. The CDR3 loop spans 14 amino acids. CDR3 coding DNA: TGTGCCAGCAGCCAGGGACAGGACACCGGGGAGCTGTTTTTT. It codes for CASSQGQDTGELFF.

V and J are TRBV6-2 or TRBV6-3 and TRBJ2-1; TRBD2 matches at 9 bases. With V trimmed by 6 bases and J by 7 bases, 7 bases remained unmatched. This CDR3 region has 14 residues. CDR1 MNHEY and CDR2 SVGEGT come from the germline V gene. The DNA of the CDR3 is TGTGCCAGCAGACAGCGGGGGGCGATGAATGAGCAGTTCTTC. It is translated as CASRQRGAMNEQFF.

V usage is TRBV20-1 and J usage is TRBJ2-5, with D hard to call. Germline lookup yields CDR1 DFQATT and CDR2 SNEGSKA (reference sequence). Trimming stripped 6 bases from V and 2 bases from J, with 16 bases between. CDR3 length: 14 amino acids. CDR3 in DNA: TGCAGTGCCCCGGAGTTCCCGGATCAAGAGACCCAGTACTTC. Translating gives CSAPEFPDQETQYF.

This CDR3 reads CSARDAGASGGFGEQFF. CDR3 bases: TGCAGTGCTAGAGATGCCGGGGCTAGCGGGGGGTTCGGAGAGCAGTTCTTC. The rearrangement joins TRBV20-1 to TRBJ2-1; TRBD2 aligns across 11 bases. J was trimmed by 10 bases and V by 0 bases; bases with no gene match: 14. Germline-derived CDR1 and CDR2 are DFQATT and SNEGSKA (reference sequence). The CDR3 has 17 residues.

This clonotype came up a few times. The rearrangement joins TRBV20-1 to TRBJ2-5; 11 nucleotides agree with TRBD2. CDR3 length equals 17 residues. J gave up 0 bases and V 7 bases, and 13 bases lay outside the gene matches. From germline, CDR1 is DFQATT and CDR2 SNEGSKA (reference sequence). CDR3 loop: CSVAALLAGGYQETQYF. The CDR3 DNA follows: TGCAGTGTTGCAGCGTTGTTAGCGGGAGGGTACCAAGAGACCCAGTACTTC.

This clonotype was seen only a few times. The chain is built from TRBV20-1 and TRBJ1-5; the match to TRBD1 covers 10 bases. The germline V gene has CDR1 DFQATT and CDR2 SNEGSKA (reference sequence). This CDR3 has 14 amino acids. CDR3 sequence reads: CSTRQGAYYQPQHF. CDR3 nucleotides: TGCAGCACTAGACAGGGGGCGTATTATCAGCCCCAGCATTTT.

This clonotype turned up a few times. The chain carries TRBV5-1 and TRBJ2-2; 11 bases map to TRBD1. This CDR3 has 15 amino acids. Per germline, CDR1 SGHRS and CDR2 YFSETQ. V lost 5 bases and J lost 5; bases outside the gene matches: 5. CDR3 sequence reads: CASSLRDRGTGELFF. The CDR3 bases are TGCGCCAGCAGTCTCCGGGACAGGGGGACCGGGGAGCTGTTTTTT.

The CDR3 coding sequence is TGTGCCAGCAGTTTCTTGGGACTATGGCCGCTAGGAGGGGGCACAGATACGCAGTATTTT. This gives the protein CASSFLGLWPLGGGTDTQYF. The rearrangement uses TRBV28 and TRBJ2-3; 7 nucleotides align to TRBD2. CDR1 MDHEN and CDR2 SYDVKM come from the germline V gene. CDR3 length: 20 amino acids. V shed 3 bases, J shed 1 base, and the junction held 19 bases outside the gene matches.

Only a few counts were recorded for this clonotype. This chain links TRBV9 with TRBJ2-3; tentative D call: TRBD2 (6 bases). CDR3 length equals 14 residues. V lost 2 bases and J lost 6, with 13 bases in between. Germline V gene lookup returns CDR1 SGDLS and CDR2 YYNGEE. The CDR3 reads CASSVSSVMDTQYF. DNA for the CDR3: TGTGCCAGCAGCGTCTCTAGCGTTATGGATACGCAGTATTTT. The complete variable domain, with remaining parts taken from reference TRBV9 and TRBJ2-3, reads DSGVTQTPKHLITATGQRVTLRCSPRSGDLSVYWYQQSLDQGLQFLIQYYNGEERAKGNILERFSAQQFPDLHSELNLSSLELGDSALYFCASSVSSVMDTQYFGPGTRLTVL.

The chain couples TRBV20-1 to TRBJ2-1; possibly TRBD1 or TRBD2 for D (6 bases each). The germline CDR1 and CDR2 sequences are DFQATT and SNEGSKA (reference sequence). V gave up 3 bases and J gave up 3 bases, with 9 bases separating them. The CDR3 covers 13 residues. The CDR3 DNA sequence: TGCAGTGCTAGGGGGGGACACTACAATGAGCAGTTCTTC. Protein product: CSARGGHYNEQFF.

The CDR3 sequence is CASSYQTGTGELFF. The CDR3 nucleotides read TGTGCCAGCAGTTACCAGACTGGCACCGGGGAGCTGTTTTTT. The rearrangement joins TRBV6-5 to TRBJ2-2; D remains ambiguous. Germline V CDR1 and CDR2: MNHEY, SVGAGI. Trimming took off 2 bases at V and 4 bases at J, with 8 bases between the two ends. This CDR3 contains 14 residues.

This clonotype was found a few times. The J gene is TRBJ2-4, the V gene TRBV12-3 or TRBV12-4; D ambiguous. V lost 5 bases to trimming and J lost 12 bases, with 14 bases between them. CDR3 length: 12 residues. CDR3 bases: TGTGCCAGCAGTCCCCGTAGCCGGCGTCAGTACTTC. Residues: CASSPRSRRQYF.

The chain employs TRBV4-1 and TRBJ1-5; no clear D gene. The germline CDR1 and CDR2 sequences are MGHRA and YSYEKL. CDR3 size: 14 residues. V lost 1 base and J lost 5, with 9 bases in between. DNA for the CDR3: TGCGCCAGCAGCCAAGGGGGAAGGGATCAGCCCCAGCATTTT. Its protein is CASSQGGRDQPQHF.